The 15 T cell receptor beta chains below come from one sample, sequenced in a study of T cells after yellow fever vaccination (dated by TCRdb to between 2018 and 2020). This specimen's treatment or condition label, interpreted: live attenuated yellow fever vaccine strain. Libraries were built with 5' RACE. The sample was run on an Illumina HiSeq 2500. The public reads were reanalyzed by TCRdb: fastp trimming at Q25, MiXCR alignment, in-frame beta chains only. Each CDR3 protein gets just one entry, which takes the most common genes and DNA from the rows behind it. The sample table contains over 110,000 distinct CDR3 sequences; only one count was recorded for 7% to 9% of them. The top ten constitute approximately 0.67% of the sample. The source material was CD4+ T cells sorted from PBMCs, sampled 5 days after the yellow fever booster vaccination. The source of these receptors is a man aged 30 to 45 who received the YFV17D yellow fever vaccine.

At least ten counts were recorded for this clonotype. The CDR3 is CASSFRTNEQFF. The CDR3 DNA reads TGTGCCAGCAGCTTTCGGACTAACGAGCAGTTCTTC. The genes are TRBV7-2 and TRBJ2-1; D may be TRBD2 (6 bases). The ends were cut back, 3 bases at V and 10 bases at J, with 10 bases in the middle. Germline V CDR1 and CDR2: SGHTA, FQGNSA. This CDR3 has 12 amino acids.

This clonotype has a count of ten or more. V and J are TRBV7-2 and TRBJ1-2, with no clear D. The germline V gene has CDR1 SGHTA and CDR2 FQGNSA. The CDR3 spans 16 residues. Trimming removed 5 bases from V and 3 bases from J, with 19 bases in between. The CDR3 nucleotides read TGTGCCAGCAGCCTGGGCCGCCCAGGAAGAGACTATGGCTACACCTTC. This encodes CASSLGRPGRDYGYTF.

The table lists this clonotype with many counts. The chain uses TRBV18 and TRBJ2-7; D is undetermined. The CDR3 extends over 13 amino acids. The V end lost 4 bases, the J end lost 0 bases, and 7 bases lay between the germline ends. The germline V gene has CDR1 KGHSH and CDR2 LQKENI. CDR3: CASSLDTSYEQYF. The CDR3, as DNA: TGTGCCAGCTCACTAGACACCTCCTACGAGCAGTACTTC.

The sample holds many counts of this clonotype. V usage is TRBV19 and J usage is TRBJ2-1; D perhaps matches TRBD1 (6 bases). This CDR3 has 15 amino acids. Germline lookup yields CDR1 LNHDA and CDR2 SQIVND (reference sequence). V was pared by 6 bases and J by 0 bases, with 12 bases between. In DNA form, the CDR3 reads TGTGCCAGTAGCCGTCAGGGGTTCTCCTACAATGAGCAGTTCTTC. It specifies CASSRQGFSYNEQFF.

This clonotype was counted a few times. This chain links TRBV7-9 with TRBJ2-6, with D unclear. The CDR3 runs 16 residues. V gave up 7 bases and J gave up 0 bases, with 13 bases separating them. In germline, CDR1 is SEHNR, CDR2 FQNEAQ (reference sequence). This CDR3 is CASTSSWSSGANVLTF. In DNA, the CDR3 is TGTGCCAGCACCTCGTCTTGGAGCTCTGGGGCCAACGTCCTGACTTTC.

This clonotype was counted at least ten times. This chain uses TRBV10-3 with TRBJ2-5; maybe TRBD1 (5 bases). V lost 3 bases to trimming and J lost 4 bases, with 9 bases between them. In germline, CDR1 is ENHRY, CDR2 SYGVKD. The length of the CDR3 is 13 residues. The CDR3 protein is CAISDRQGETQYF. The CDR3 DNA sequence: TGTGCCATCAGTGATCGCCAGGGAGAGACCCAGTACTTC.

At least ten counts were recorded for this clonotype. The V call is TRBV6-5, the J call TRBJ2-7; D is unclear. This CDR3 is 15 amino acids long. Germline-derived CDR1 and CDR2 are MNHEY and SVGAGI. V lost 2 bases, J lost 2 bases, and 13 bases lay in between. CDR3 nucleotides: TGTGCCAGCAGTTACGCCTGGGCCGGCACCTACGAGCAGTACTTC. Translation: CASSYAWAGTYEQYF.

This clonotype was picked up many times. CDR3 residues: CASSYGQPYEQYF. The DNA for the CDR3 is TGTGCCAGCAGTTACGGGCAGCCCTACGAGCAGTACTTC. J is TRBJ2-7 and V is TRBV6-2 or TRBV6-3; D remains unclear. Trimming left V 2 bases short and J 2 bases short, with 7 bases between. Per germline, CDR1 MNHEY and CDR2 SVGEGT. This CDR3 is 13 amino acids long.

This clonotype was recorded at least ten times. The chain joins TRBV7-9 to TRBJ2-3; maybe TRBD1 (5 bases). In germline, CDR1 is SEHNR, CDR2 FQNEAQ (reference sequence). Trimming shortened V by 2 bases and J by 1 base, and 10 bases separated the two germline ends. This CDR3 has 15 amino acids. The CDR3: CASSLLGVGTDTQYF. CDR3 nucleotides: TGTGCCAGCAGCTTACTAGGGGTCGGCACAGATACGCAGTATTTT.

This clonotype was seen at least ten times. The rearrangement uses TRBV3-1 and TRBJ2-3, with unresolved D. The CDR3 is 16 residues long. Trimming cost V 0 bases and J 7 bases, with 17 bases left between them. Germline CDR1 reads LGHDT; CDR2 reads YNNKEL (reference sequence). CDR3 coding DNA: TGTGCCAGCAGCCAAGATCAAGGCTCTTCCTTTAATACGCAGTATTTT. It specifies CASSQDQGSSFNTQYF.

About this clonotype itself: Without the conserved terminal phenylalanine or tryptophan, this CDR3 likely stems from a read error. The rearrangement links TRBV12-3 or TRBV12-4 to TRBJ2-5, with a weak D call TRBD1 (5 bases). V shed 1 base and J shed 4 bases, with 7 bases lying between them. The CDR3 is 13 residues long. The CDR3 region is CASSLDQGETQYY. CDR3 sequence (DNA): TGTGCCAGCAGTTTAGACCAGGGAGAGACCCAGTACTAC.

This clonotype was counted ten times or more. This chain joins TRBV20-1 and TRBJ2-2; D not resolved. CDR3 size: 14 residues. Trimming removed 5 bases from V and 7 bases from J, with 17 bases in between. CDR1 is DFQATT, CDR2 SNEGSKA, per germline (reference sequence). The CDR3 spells CSASLHSSYGELFF. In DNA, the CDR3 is TGCAGTGCTTCCTTACATTCTTCATACGGGGAGCTGTTTTTT.

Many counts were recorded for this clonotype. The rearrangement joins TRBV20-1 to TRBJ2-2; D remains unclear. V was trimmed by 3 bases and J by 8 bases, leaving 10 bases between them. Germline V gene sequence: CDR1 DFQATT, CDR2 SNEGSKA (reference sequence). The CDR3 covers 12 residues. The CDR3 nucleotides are TGCAGTGCTAGGGGTCACTTAGGGGAGCTGTTTTTT. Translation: CSARGHLGELFF.

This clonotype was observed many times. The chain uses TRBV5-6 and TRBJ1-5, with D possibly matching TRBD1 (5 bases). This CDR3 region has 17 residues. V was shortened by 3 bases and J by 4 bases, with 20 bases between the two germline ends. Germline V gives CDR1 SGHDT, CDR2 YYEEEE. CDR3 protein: CASSSRRGYGSNQPQHF. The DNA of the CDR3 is TGTGCCAGCAGCTCGAGGAGGGGTTATGGGTCAAATCAGCCCCAGCATTTT.

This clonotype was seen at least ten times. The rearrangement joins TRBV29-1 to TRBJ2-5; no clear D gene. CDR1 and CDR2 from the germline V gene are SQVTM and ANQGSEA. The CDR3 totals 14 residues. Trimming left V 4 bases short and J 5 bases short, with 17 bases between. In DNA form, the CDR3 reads TGCAGCGTTGGCGCGGCTCATACCGTGGAGACCCAGTACTTC. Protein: CSVGAAHTVETQYF.